One and the same sample provided the 19 T cell receptor beta chains below, sequenced in a study of Ad26.COV2.S vaccination and SARS-CoV-2 variants. Assay used: immunoSEQ multiplex PCR; TCRdb lists only in-frame clones, some missing. Among roughly 330,000 clones listed, roughly 88% were seen once. This sample's treatment: some 20 received Ad26.COV2.S at low or high dose, single or two shots; about 5 received placebo; per-sample allocation not given. Specimens were obtained on day 63 following the first vaccine or placebo injection. Here the sequenced sample was peripheral blood, taken in a trial of Ad26.COV2.S vaccine versus placebo. These receptors originate from a person between 18 and 65 years old who received the Ad26.COV2.S COVID-19 vaccine or a placebo.

J is TRBJ1-2 and V is TRBV30, with no clear D. The V gene lost 1 base and the J gene lost 3 bases, with 9 bases spanning the gap. The CDR3 is 13 residues long. The germline V gene encodes CDR1 GTSNPN and CDR2 SVGIG (reference sequence). The CDR3 bases are TGTGCCTGGAGTGCGACCCTATACTATGGCTACACCTTC. Its translation is CAWSATLYYGYTF.

This clone was counted once. This rearrangement joins TRBV5-6 to TRBJ1-1; no reliable D call. Per germline, CDR1 SGHDT and CDR2 YYEEEE. The CDR3 totals 13 residues. Trimming left V 6 bases short and J 1 base short, with 10 bases between. For the CDR3, the DNA is TGTGCCAGCACCTCTCGGGGGAACACTGAAGCTTTCTTT. This codes for CASTSRGNTEAFF.

This chain joins TRBV2 and TRBJ2-7; 7 nucleotides agree with TRBD2. The CDR3 runs 14 residues. Germline V gives CDR1 SNHLY, CDR2 FYNNEI. V lost 1 base to trimming and J lost 7 bases; unmatched junction nucleotides: 7. The CDR3 sequence: CASSEGRESWEQYV. In DNA, the CDR3 is TGTGCCAGCAGTGAAGGGCGGGAGTCGTGGGAGCAGTACGTC.

Here the CDR3 reads CSARQDNGYTF. The CDR3 DNA reads TGCAGTGCTAGACAGGATAATGGCTACACCTTC. The genes are TRBV20-1 and TRBJ1-2; D is uncertain. This CDR3 is 11 amino acids long. The germline V and J ends were trimmed by 2 bases and 6 bases, with 7 bases remaining between them. Germline V gene sequence: CDR1 DFQATT, CDR2 SNEGSKA (reference sequence).

This chain uses TRBV4-3 with TRBJ1-1, with D unresolved. The CDR3 covers 15 residues. CDR1 and CDR2 from the germline V gene are LGHNA and YSLEER. With 0 bases removed from V and 6 bases from J, the gap between germline ends came to 14 bases. CDR3 coding DNA: TGCGCCAGCAGCCAAGACGGTGGGAGGGCGGCTGAAGCTTTCTTT. Encoded protein: CASSQDGGRAAEAFF.

The chain has TRBV2 and TRBJ1-4; D not certain. V dropped 6 bases and J dropped 7 bases, with 9 bases sitting between them. The CDR3 covers 12 residues. Germline assignment: CDR1 SNHLY and CDR2 FYNNEI. CDR3 sequence (DNA): TGTGCCAGCAGGATCGGGAGTGAAAAACTGTTTTTT. Encoded protein: CASRIGSEKLFF.

The chain links TRBV19 to TRBJ1-1, with D possibly TRBD1 on 6 matching bases. The CDR3 spans 17 residues. With 5 bases removed from V and 0 bases from J, the gap between germline ends came to 19 bases. Per germline, CDR1 LNHDA and CDR2 SQIVND (reference sequence). CDR3 in amino acids: CASSPPPGGSLNTEAFF. The CDR3 bases are TGTGCCAGTAGTCCCCCTCCGGGGGGCTCGTTGAACACTGAAGCTTTCTTT.

The rearrangement joins TRBV7-9 to TRBJ2-1; no reliable D call. This CDR3 has 15 amino acids. V gave up 2 bases and J gave up 2 bases, with 10 bases separating them. From germline, CDR1 is SEHNR and CDR2 FQNEAQ (reference sequence). CDR3 sequence: CASSLSDTTYNEQFF. The CDR3 bases are TGTGCCAGCAGCTTATCGGATACCACCTACAATGAGCAGTTCTTC.

The rearrangement uses TRBV5-1 and TRBJ1-1; D is ambiguous. CDR1 is SGHRS, CDR2 YFSETQ, per germline. This CDR3 has 16 residues. Trimming shortened V by 3 bases and J by 10 bases, and 25 bases separated the two germline ends. The CDR3, as DNA: TGCGCCAGCAGCTCCTCCCCCGTTCGTGGGGTTGGTTCAGCTTTCTTT. Its protein is CASSSSPVRGVGSAFF. Full variable domain (remainder filled in from reference TRBV5-1 and TRBJ1-1): KAGVTQTPRYLIKTRGQQVTLSCSPISGHRSVSWYQQTPGQGLQFLFEYFSETQRNKGNFPGRFSGRQFSNSRSEMNVSTLELGDSALYLCASSSSPVRGVGSAFFGQGTRLTVV.

This chain uses TRBV7-8 with TRBJ2-1; D is unclear. Germline assignment: CDR1 SGHVS and CDR2 FQNEAQ. This CDR3 contains 14 residues. Deletions cut 1 base from V and 7 bases from J, with 11 bases between. CDR3 DNA: TGTGCCAGCAGCTTAGGATTTGGTGTAAATGAGCAGTTCTTC. This gives the protein CASSLGFGVNEQFF.

The gene calls are TRBV7-9 and TRBJ2-1, with unresolved D. V lost 4 bases and J lost 10, with 11 bases in between. The CDR3 runs 12 residues. Germline-derived CDR1 and CDR2 are SEHNR and FQNEAQ (reference sequence). DNA of the CDR3: TGTGCCAGCAGCTCCACCCGCCTAGAGCAGTTCTTC. Translation: CASSSTRLEQFF.

CDR3 sequence (DNA): TGTGCCACCAGCAGAGACCCGATTGGTGGGGGGGCCGAAGGAAAACTGTTTTTT. Its protein product is CATSRDPIGGGAEGKLFF. The chain links TRBV15 to TRBJ1-4, with a weak D call TRBD1 (6 bases). The V end lost 0 bases, the J end lost 10 bases, and 24 bases lay between the germline ends. The CDR3 contains 18 residues. Looked up from germline, CDR1 is LNHNV and CDR2 is YYDKDF (reference sequence).

This clone appeared a single time. As DNA, the CDR3 is TGTGCCAGCAGTAACCGACAGGGACCCTCTAATGAGCAGTTCTTC. Amino acids: CASSNRQGPSNEQFF. The chain has TRBV6-2 or TRBV6-3 and TRBJ2-1; 7 bases are a match to TRBD1. With 5 bases clipped from V and 7 bases from J, the junction kept 11 bases outside the gene matches. In germline, CDR1 is MNHEY, CDR2 SVGEGT. CDR3 length: 15 amino acids.

V is TRBV6-5 and J is TRBJ1-1; no clear D. The ends were cut back, 11 bases at V and 3 bases at J, with 7 bases in the middle. The CDR3 extends over 10 amino acids. CDR1 is MNHEY, CDR2 SVGAGI, per germline. The CDR3 here is CAAGYTEAFF. As DNA, the CDR3 is TGTGCCGCCGGGTACACTGAAGCTTTCTTT.

This chain's CDR3 is CASSLQPRGDGPFF. The CDR3 nucleotides are TGTGCCAGCAGCTTACAACCACGTGGTGACGGTCCGTTCTTC. The rearrangement uses TRBV7-2 and TRBJ2-1; D is ambiguous. Looked up from germline, CDR1 is SGHTA and CDR2 is FQGNSA. The CDR3 length is 14 residues. V was pared by 2 bases and J by 15 bases, with 20 bases between.

This chain uses TRBV13 with TRBJ1-4; weak D call: TRBD1 (6 bases). Germline V lookup: CDR1 PRHDT, CDR2 FYEKMQ (reference sequence). The length of the CDR3 is 13 residues. Trimming removed 5 bases from V and 13 bases from J, with 17 bases in between. The CDR3 DNA reads TGTGCCAGCAGCCCCCGGGACACCGGGGGACTGTTTTTT. It translates to CASSPRDTGGLFF.

The chain couples TRBV5-1 to TRBJ2-5; D tentatively fits TRBD1 or TRBD2 (5 bases each). V was pared by 0 bases and J by 5 bases, with 11 bases between. The germline gives CDR1 SGHRS, CDR2 YFSETQ. CDR3 size: 14 residues. This chain's CDR3 is CASSLEGWGETQYF. The CDR3 nucleotides read TGCGCCAGCAGCTTGGAAGGGTGGGGGGAGACCCAGTACTTC.

In DNA form, the CDR3 reads TGTGCCAGCAGTTACCTGGGTTCTGGGGGCTATGGCTACACCTTC. Protein product: CASSYLGSGGYGYTF. The V and J genes are TRBV6-5 and TRBJ1-2, with a tentative D call TRBD1 (5 bases). CDR3 length: 15 residues. V lost 2 bases, J lost 4 bases, and 14 bases lay in between. The germline CDR1 and CDR2 sequences are MNHEY and SVGAGI.

The chain combines TRBV7-6 with TRBJ1-4, with a tentative D call TRBD1 (5 bases). There are 16 residues in the CDR3. The V gene lost 5 bases and the J gene lost 1 base, with 14 bases spanning the gap. Germline CDR1 is SGHVS and CDR2 is FNYEAQ. CDR3 in amino acids: CASSARQFLTNEKLFF. For the CDR3, the DNA is TGTGCCAGCAGCGCCAGACAGTTCCTAACTAATGAAAAACTGTTTTTT.